This T cell receptor beta chain stems from a study of Graves' ophthalmopathy and Graves' hyperthyroidism. The CDR3 spans 13 residues. CDR1 is MNHEY and CDR2 is SVGAGI in the germline V gene. V was pared by 5 bases and J by 6 bases, with 14 bases between. Amplification from RNA transcripts yielded the TCR beta CDR3 regions. HTBI-primed RT-PCR formed the first round, and a multiplex PCR formed the second. Each CDR3 protein is one row after TCRdb ran MiXCR on the multiplex PCR reads. Among approximately 460,000 distinct CDR3 sequences listed, 13% to 15% were seen once. There are many counts of this clonotype. As yet, its antigen is unknown. Whole-study findings and limits: Also, most clonotypes expanded in the thyroid above 0.001 frequency appeared in blood.

This chain uses TRBV6-5 with TRBJ2-7; tentative D call: TRBD2 (6 bases). This sequence originates from a woman in her 30s with Graves' ophthalmopathy. The sequenced sample was blood. The CDR3 loop is CASSRREWGEQYF. The CDR3 nucleotides read TGTGCCAGCAGTAGGAGGGAGTGGGGCGAGCAGTACTTC.